The rows below give T cell receptor beta chains drawn from one sample of a study of metastatic and nonmetastatic thyroid tumors. TCRdb used MiXCR to call clones anew from the PCR reads. The table lists 27,000 or so clones, more than 14% of them singletons. The sample comprised blood. The receptor source for this set is a male donor with papillary thyroid cancer or a benign thyroid nodule (not recorded which). Some clones in this sample may be carry-over from other donors' samples. CDR3s include the opening cysteine and the closing phenylalanine or tryptophan. D genes are given only for firm matches. Expanded clones get a size class; other rows say once, few or many, or leave the size out.

d_call clone_size cdr3_length j_call v_call cdr3_aa cdr3_nt
NA once 14 TRBJ2-6 TRBV9 CASTEGFGANVLTF TGTGCCAGCACCGAGGGCTTTGGGGCCAACGTCCTGACTTTC
TRBD2 many 16 TRBJ2-2 TRBV4-1 CASSHPVTSDTGELFF TGCGCCAGCAGCCATCCTGTGACTAGCGACACCGGGGAGCTGTTTTTT
NA NA 14 TRBJ1-1 TRBV4-1 CASSQLAGATEAFF TGCGCCAGCAGCCAATTAGCAGGGGCCACTGAAGCTTTCTTT
NA medium-sized 12 TRBJ2-7 TRBV6-5 CASSYSQGRQYF TGTGCCAGCAGTTACTCGCAGGGGCGGCAGTACTTC
NA many 17 TRBJ1-1 TRBV28 CASSYKGQGGMNTEAFF TGTGCCAGCAGCTATAAGGGGCAGGGAGGAATGAACACTGAAGCTTTCTTT
TRBD2 many 16 TRBJ2-1 TRBV9 CASSPEELAGVNEQFF TGTGCCAGCAGCCCCGAGGAACTAGCGGGGGTAAATGAGCAGTTCTTC
NA NA 14 TRBJ1-2 TRBV7-9 CASGLGAGKNGYTF TGTGCCAGCGGCTTAGGGGCAGGGAAAAATGGCTACACCTTC
TRBD1 many 15 TRBJ2-3 TRBV11-1 CASSSGTASTDTQYF TGTGCCAGCAGCTCGGGGACAGCTAGCACAGATACGCAGTATTTT
NA NA 17 TRBJ2-1 TRBV14 CASSQETASRSYNEQFF TGTGCCAGCAGCCAAGAGACAGCCTCCCGTAGCTACAATGAGCAGTTCTTC
NA few 15 TRBJ2-7 TRBV28 CASPPRSATGSEQYF TGTGCCAGCCCCCCCCGGTCGGCAACCGGGAGCGAGCAGTACTTC
NA NA 11 TRBJ1-2 TRBV30 CARAGSYGYTF TGTGCTAGGGCAGGGTCCTATGGCTACACCTTC
TRBD1 many 14 TRBJ1-4 TRBV24-1 CATSDGTGGEKLFF TGTGCCACCAGTGATGGGACAGGGGGCGAAAAACTGTTTTTT
NA many 14 TRBJ1-2 TRBV27 CASSLTGLLGGYTF TGTGCCAGCAGTCTTACAGGGCTTCTGGGTGGCTACACCTTC
TRBD1 many 13 TRBJ2-7 TRBV20-1 CSAREGTANEQYF TGCAGTGCTAGAGAGGGGACAGCGAACGAGCAGTACTTC
NA many 10 TRBJ2-4 TRBV6-1 CASQGVIQYF TGTGCCAGCCAGGGAGTCATTCAGTACTTC
NA few 12 TRBJ2-7 TRBV28 CASSLSGYEQYF TGTGCCAGCAGTTTATCGGGATACGAGCAGTACTTC
TRBD2 many 13 TRBJ2-7 TRBV13 CASSYSGSREQYF TGTGCCAGCAGCTATAGCGGGTCGCGCGAGCAGTACTTC
TRBD2 NA 16 TRBJ2-1 TRBV5-1 CASTREWGGGRNEQFF TGCGCCAGCACTCGAGAGTGGGGCGGGGGGCGGAATGAGCAGTTCTTC
NA many 15 TRBJ1-6 TRBV27 CASSTLRGGASPLHF TGTGCCAGCAGTACCCTGAGGGGTGGGGCTTCACCCCTCCACTTT
NA many 14 TRBJ1-1 TRBV5-1 CASSLAEGQARAFF TGCGCCAGCAGCTTGGCCGAGGGGCAGGCAAGGGCTTTCTTT
NA many 13 TRBJ2-3 TRBV5-6 CASSSRGADTQYF TGTGCCAGCAGCTCACGGGGTGCAGATACGCAGTATTTT
TRBD2 many 15 TRBJ2-2 TRBV20-1 CSARRREANTGELFF TGCAGTGCTAGAAGGCGGGAGGCCAACACCGGGGAGCTGTTTTTT
TRBD2 many 14 TRBJ2-3 TRBV9 CASSIGGDTDTQYF TGTGCCAGCAGTATCGGGGGGGACACAGATACGCAGTATTTT
TRBD2 once 15 TRBJ2-7 TRBV5-4 CASSLGREGLYEQCF TGTGCCAGCAGCTTGGGGCGGGAGGGCCTGTACGAGCAGTGCTTC
NA many 17 TRBJ2-7 TRBV4-2 CASSRLEGLANSYEQYF TGTGCCAGCAGCCGCCTCGAAGGGCTAGCGAACTCCTACGAGCAGTACTTC
NA once 14 TRBJ2-7 TRBV5-1 CASSSGGASYEQYF TGCGCCAGCAGCTCGGGCGGGGCCAGCTACGAGCAGTACTTC